Listed below are T cell receptor beta chains from one sample, sequenced in a study of blood T cell repertoires in COVID-19. Produced via immunoSEQ multiplex PCR; TCRdb's table is partial and in-frame only. The sample lists about 180,000 clones, roughly 88% occurring once. Sequencing was done on a sample of peripheral blood. The receptors here all came from a woman aged 60-75 years with acute or convalescent COVID-19. CDR3s include the opening cysteine and the closing phenylalanine or tryptophan. D genes are given only for firm matches. Size values are once, few and many counts, or a class for expanded clones, and some rows have none.

J | size | D | V | DNA | CDR3
TRBJ2-7 | - | - | TRBV3-1/TRBV3-2 | TGTGCCAGCAGCCAAGGAGCTCTACGGGAGCAGTACTTC | CASSQGALREQYF
TRBJ1-3 | - | TRBD1 | TRBV3-1/TRBV3-2 | TGTGCCAGCAGCCAAGCCACAGGGGGACAGGGGGCGGCTGGAAACACCATATATTTT | CASSQATGGQGAAGNTIYF
TRBJ2-1 | - | - | TRBV5-1 | TGCGCCAGCAGCTTGGTGACAGCGTACAATGAGCAGTTCTTC | CASSLVTAYNEQFF
TRBJ2-3 | - | TRBD1 | TRBV7-2 | TGTGCCAGCTCCCTACAGGGGTTTTGGACAGATACGCAGTATTTT | CASSLQGFWTDTQYF
TRBJ2-1 | - | TRBD2 | TRBV6-1 | TGTGCCAGCAGTGCCCCCGGGACTAGCGGGGGGGCAACCCCTGGGGAGCAGTTCTTC | CASSAPGTSGGATPGEQFF
TRBJ2-6 | - | - | TRBV6-4 | TGTGCCAGCAGTGATCGGCCAGGGGCAACTGGGGCCAACGTCCTGACTTTC | CASSDRPGATGANVLTF
TRBJ2-1 | - | TRBD2 | TRBV4-3 | TGCGCCAGCAGCCAAGATCGGAGCGGGGGGATATACAATGAGCAGTTCTTC | CASSQDRSGGIYNEQFF
TRBJ1-5 | - | TRBD1 | TRBV18 | TGTGCCAGCTCACCAATACAGGGGCTTGGGCCCCAGCATTTT | CASSPIQGLGPQHF
TRBJ2-5 | - | - | TRBV6-5 | TGTGCCAGCAGTTACTCGGCTAGCGCGAAGACCCAGTACTTC | CASSYSASAKTQYF
TRBJ1-2 | - | TRBD1 | TRBV18 | TGTGCCAGCTCACCATCCAGGGGGAGAGATGGCTACACCTTC | CASSPSRGRDGYTF
TRBJ1-2 | - | - | TRBV30 | TGTGCCCTCGGGGGCTATGGCTACACCTTC | CALGGYGYTF
TRBJ1-1 | - | - | TRBV6-5 | TGTGCCAGCAGCCTGGTGGGGGGTAGCTTCTTT | CASSLVGGSFF
TRBJ2-1 | few | - | TRBV4-2 | TGTGCCAGCAGCCAAGGCGAGGGCTTTAAGGAGCAGTTCTTC | CASSQGEGFKEQFF
TRBJ1-2 | - | - | TRBV21-1 | TGTGCCAGCAGCAAGACAGGGATCTATGGCTACACCTTC | CASSKTGIYGYTF
TRBJ1-1 | - | - | TRBV5-3 | TGTGCCAGAAGCTTGGGGGGCCCTATGAACACTGAAGCTTTCTTT | CARSLGGPMNTEAFF
TRBJ1-2 | - | TRBD1 | TRBV6-5 | TGTGCCAGCAGTCCCGACAGGGATGGCTACACCTTC | CASSPDRDGYTF
TRBJ1-3 | - | TRBD1 | TRBV5-1 | TGCGCCAGCAGCTTGGAAGGGTACTTGACAGGGGGCAGAGAAGGTGGAAACACCATATATTTT | CASSLEGYLTGGREGGNTIYF
TRBJ1-1 | - | - | TRBV16 | TGTGCCAGCAGCCAATCAGGGGGGAACACTGAAGCTTTCTTT | CASSQSGGNTEAFF
TRBJ1-5 | - | TRBD1 | TRBV28 | TGTGCCAGCAGATTGACAGGGCCTAGCAATCAGCCCCAGCATTTT | CASRLTGPSNQPQHF
TRBJ2-7 | few | - | TRBV10-3 | TGTGCCATCAGTGGGACGGGATCCTACGAGCAGTACTTC | CAISGTGSYEQYF
TRBJ1-1 | - | TRBD1 | TRBV9 | TGTGCCAGCAGCGCCACGACAGGGCTGAACACTGAAGCTTTCTTT | CASSATTGLNTEAFF
TRBJ1-6 | - | TRBD1 | TRBV18 | TGTGCCAGCTCACCAAACCGGGACAGAGCTTCACCCCTCCACTTT | CASSPNRDRASPLHF
TRBJ2-2 | - | TRBD1 | TRBV28 | TGTGCCAGCAGGACCTCACAGGGGAGCACCGGGGAGCTGTTTTTT | CASRTSQGSTGELFF
TRBJ2-7 | - | TRBD1 | TRBV4-3 | TGCGCCAGCAGCCAAGAAAACAGGGGGCACTCCTACGAGCAGTACTTC | CASSQENRGHSYEQYF
TRBJ1-6 | - | - | TRBV4-3 | TGCGCCAGCAGTAATCGAGGTTCACCCCTCCACTTT | CASSNRGSPLHF
TRBJ1-1 | - | - | TRBV19 | TGTGCCAGTAGTTTTGGTACAGGGAACACTGAAGCTTTCTTT | CASSFGTGNTEAFF
TRBJ2-7 | once | - | TRBV11-2 | TGTGCCAGCAGCGGGGCGCGGCCGGCGGGGGAGCAGTACTTC | CASSGARPAGEQYF
TRBJ1-2 | - | - | TRBV7-9 | TGTGCCAGCAGCTCGGGGGGGGCGGAAGGGCTCTATGGCTACACCTTC | CASSSGGAEGLYGYTF
TRBJ1-2 | - | TRBD1 | TRBV4-2 | TGTGCCAGCAGCCAGGATACCGGGACAGTCTATGGCTACACCTTC | CASSQDTGTVYGYTF
TRBJ2-2 | - | TRBD1 | TRBV19 | TGTGCCAGTAGTCCTCGACAGGGGGCCTACCGGTCCGGGGAGCTGTTTTTT | CASSPRQGAYRSGELFF
TRBJ2-1 | - | TRBD2 | TRBV11-3 | TGTGCCAGCAGCGGATCGACTAGCGATGAGCAGTTCTTC | CASSGSTSDEQFF
TRBJ2-1 | - | - | TRBV9 | TGTGCCAGCAGCGTCCTTAGCGGGGACAGTTACAATGAGCAGTTCTTC | CASSVLSGDSYNEQFF
TRBJ2-1 | - | - | TRBV5-1 | TGCGCCAGCAGCCGAGGGGGAACAGGAGCCTACAATGAGCAGTTCTTC | CASSRGGTGAYNEQFF
TRBJ2-3 | - | TRBD2 | TRBV2 | TGTGCCAGCAGTACGGGTCGGGGGGGAGATACGCAGTATTTT | CASSTGRGGDTQYF
TRBJ1-2 | - | - | TRBV5-1 | TGCGCCAGCAGCTTCGACACCCATGGCTACACCTTC | CASSFDTHGYTF
TRBJ2-1 | - | TRBD1 | TRBV15 | TGTGCCACCAGCGGACAGGGTAGGGAAGGTGAGCAGTTCTTC | CATSGQGREGEQFF
TRBJ1-5 | few | - | TRBV19 | TGTGCCAGTAGTATGGCAAAGGGAGGCAATCAGCCCCAGCATTTT | CASSMAKGGNQPQHF
TRBJ1-4 | - | - | TRBV6-5 | TGTGCCGGGGGGGGTCGGAGTAATGAAAAACTGTTTTTT | CAGGGRSNEKLFF
TRBJ2-7 | - | TRBD1 | TRBV19 | TGTGCCAGTAGTAGTACCGGGACAGGGGAAGTGGAGCAGTACTTC | CASSSTGTGEVEQYF
TRBJ1-1 | - | - | TRBV3-1/TRBV3-2 | TGTGCCAGCAGCCCCAAGGCTAGAAGGACTGAAGCTTTCTTT | CASSPKARRTEAFF
TRBJ2-7 | - | TRBD2 | TRBV14 | TGTGCCAGCAGCCAATCCCTCGTCCCGGGAGGGGACGAGCAGTACTTC | CASSQSLVPGGDEQYF
TRBJ1-5 | - | - | TRBV6-5 | TGTGCCAGCAGTTACGGGGGGACGGTCAATCAGCCCCAGCATTTT | CASSYGGTVNQPQHF
TRBJ1-6 | few | TRBD1 | TRBV5-1 | TGCGCCAGCAGCCCACCCGCGACAGGGGGGGTATCACCCCTCCACTTT | CASSPPATGGVSPLHF
TRBJ1-1 | - | TRBD1 | TRBV5-1 | TGCGCCAGCAGGTTACAGGGGGCGAACACTGAAGCTTTCTTT | CASRLQGANTEAFF
TRBJ1-2 | - | - | TRBV12-3/TRBV12-4 | TGTGCCAGCAGTTTTTGGGCCCAGAGCTACACCTTC | CASSFWAQSYTF
TRBJ1-2 | many | - | TRBV7-9 | TGTGCCAGCAGCACCCTTGTACTGAAGACAGGTGGCTACACCTTC | CASSTLVLKTGGYTF